One sample yielded the 29 T cell receptor beta chains listed below, sequenced in a study of regulatory T cells in long-lasting Graves disease. Building the TCR beta libraries relied on iRepertoire HTBI primers, and CDR3 regions underwent Arm-PCR. From the multiplex PCR reads, TCRdb called clonotypes with MiXCR, one entry per CDR3 protein. This table has about 500,000 distinct CDR3 sequences, around 15% appearing once. Time point denoted: newly diagnosed GD, antithyroid drugs for less than 3 months. RNA isolated from PBMCs was used to make the TCR library. The same sample was also studied in work on T cells in Graves' hyperthyroidism and ophthalmopathy.

The input for sequencing was peripheral blood mononuclear cells (PBMCs), taken at new diagnosis, from a patient treated with antithyroid drugs. Receptors originate from a man aged 40-55 years with Graves disease.

This clonotype was seen a few times. V gene TRBV29-1 combines with J gene TRBJ2-1, with D possibly matching TRBD1 (5 bases). Germline assignment: CDR1 SQVTM and CDR2 ANQGSEA. Trimming removed 8 bases from V and 7 bases from J, with 15 bases in between. CDR3 length: 12 amino acids. This CDR3 is CSPRVQGNEQFF. The CDR3 DNA follows: TGCAGCCCCCGGGTCCAGGGAAATGAGCAGTTCTTC.

The CDR3 reads CASSSGQGDTDTQYF. Here the CDR3 DNA reads TGCGCCAGCAGCTCGGGACAGGGAGACACAGATACGCAGTATTTT. J is TRBJ2-3 and V is TRBV5-1, with 9 nucleotides matching TRBD1. Germline V gives CDR1 SGHRS, CDR2 YFSETQ. The CDR3 covers 15 residues. With 3 bases clipped from V and 2 bases from J, the junction kept 4 bases outside the gene matches.

A word on this clonotype: The junction shows a germline mismatch at one end, possibly a read error. The V call is TRBV11-3, the J call TRBJ2-1; tentatively, D is TRBD1 (6 bases). The CDR3 consists of 13 residues. Germline assignment: CDR1 SGHNT and CDR2 YENEEA. CDR3 DNA sequence: TGTGCCAGCAGCTTAGACAGGGGCCATGAGCAGCTCTTC. Translating gives CASSLDRGHEQLF.

This clonotype occurred a few times. The chain carries TRBV15 and TRBJ1-4; D gene ambiguous. The germline gives CDR1 LNHNV, CDR2 YYDKDF (reference sequence). This CDR3 is built from 14 residues. V was trimmed by 0 bases and J by 8 bases, leaving 10 bases between them. CDR3 coding DNA: TGTGCCACCAGCAGAGATGTGGGTTACGAAAAACTGTTTTTT. Protein: CATSRDVGYEKLFF.

The genes are TRBV10-3 and TRBJ2-1; 11 positions match TRBD2. The CDR3 loop spans 16 amino acids. The trim removed 11 bases at V and 12 bases at J, leaving 21 bases unmatched. CDR1 and CDR2 from the germline V gene are ENHRY and SYGVKD. The DNA of the CDR3 is TGTGCCCTCGGTTCCCAGGTGACTAGCGGGATTATAGGGCAGTTCTTC. It yields the protein CALGSQVTSGIIGQFF.

Concerning this clonotype itself: A much more abundant neighbour one base away suggests this may be a read error. The V call is TRBV28, the J call TRBJ2-7; 10 bases are shared with TRBD2. The CDR3 loop spans 16 amino acids. The V gene end was trimmed by 3 bases and the J gene end by 6 bases; junction bases not matched to a gene: 11. Looked up from germline, CDR1 is MDHEN and CDR2 is SYDVKM. The CDR3 spells CASSFEGPSGGGEQYF. CDR3 nucleotide sequence: TGTGCCAGCAGTTTTGAGGGGCCTAGCGGGGGCGGCGAGCAGTACTTC.

There are a few counts of this clonotype. The J gene is TRBJ2-3, the V gene TRBV5-1, with 9 bases fitting TRBD2. Germline values: CDR1 SGHRS, CDR2 YFSETQ. J gave up 2 bases and V 0 bases, and 4 bases lay outside the gene matches. This CDR3 region has 16 residues. The CDR3 DNA is TGCGCCAGCAGCTTGGTACTAGCGGGCTTCACAGATACGCAGTATTTT. It translates to CASSLVLAGFTDTQYF.

This clonotype has a count of ten or more. V usage is TRBV5-1 and J usage is TRBJ1-1; possible D gene TRBD1, 5 bases. Germline CDR1 is SGHRS and CDR2 is YFSETQ. The V end was cut by 0 bases, the J end by 3 bases, with 18 bases between. This CDR3 is built from 17 residues. The CDR3: CASSLGTPTRGDTEAFF. As DNA, the CDR3 is TGCGCCAGCAGCTTGGGGACACCTACAAGAGGTGACACTGAAGCTTTCTTT.

Ten or more counts support this clonotype. The V gene is TRBV20-1, the J gene TRBJ1-4; D is undetermined. Germline assignment: CDR1 DFQATT and CDR2 SNEGSKA (reference sequence). The CDR3 runs to 15 residues. V was clipped by 5 bases and J by 2 bases, with 15 bases between them. The CDR3 spells CSAGKREGTNEKLFF. In DNA form, the CDR3 reads TGCAGTGCTGGCAAGAGGGAGGGCACTAATGAAAAACTGTTTTTT.

CDR3 in DNA: TGCGCCAGCAGCCGGACTAGCGGGAGCTGGGGGGAGACCCAGTACTTC. Translating it yields CASSRTSGSWGETQYF. The chain couples TRBV5-1 to TRBJ2-5; 13 positions agree with TRBD2. V dropped 4 bases and J dropped 5; count of bases not matched to a gene: 8. There are 16 residues in the CDR3. CDR1 SGHRS and CDR2 YFSETQ come from the germline V gene.

This clonotype showed up many times. V and J are TRBV28 and TRBJ2-7; no reliable D call. V shed 5 bases and J shed 6 bases, with 11 bases lying between them. Germline lookup yields CDR1 MDHEN and CDR2 SYDVKM. The CDR3 totals 12 residues. The CDR3 here is CASSPPLREQYF. The CDR3 DNA is TGTGCCAGCAGTCCGCCGCTCCGCGAGCAGTACTTC.

This clonotype occurred a few times. This chain joins TRBV19 and TRBJ1-1, with 7 positions matching TRBD1. Germline CDR1 LNHDA, CDR2 SQIVND (reference sequence). V lost 2 bases to trimming and J lost 6 bases; unmatched junction nucleotides: 9. This CDR3 has 15 residues. Here the CDR3 DNA reads TGTGCCAGTAGTATAACGCTCGACAGGGCAGCTGAAGCTTTCTTT. Its translation: CASSITLDRAAEAFF.

This clonotype appeared many times. This chain joins TRBV28 and TRBJ1-3; D is possibly TRBD1 (5 bases). This CDR3 spans 15 amino acids. The germline CDR1 and CDR2 sequences are MDHEN and SYDVKM. V was trimmed by 7 bases and J by 0 bases, leaving 13 bases between them. CDR3 nucleotides: TGTGCCAGCACCCCCGGGGGTAACTCTGGAAACACCATATATTTT. Translating it yields CASTPGGNSGNTIYF. The variable domain in full, completed from reference TRBV28 and TRBJ1-3, reads DVKVTQSSRYLVKRTGEKVFLECVQDMDHENMFWYRQDPGLGLRLIYFSYDVKMKEKGDIPEGYSVSREKKERFSLILESASTNQTSMYLCASTPGGNSGNTIYFGEGSWLTVV.

This clonotype has just one count. The chain links TRBV20-1 to TRBJ2-2; D tentatively reads TRBD1 or TRBD2 (5 bases each). Germline CDR1 is DFQATT and CDR2 is SNEGSKA (reference sequence). The CDR3 totals 16 residues. Trimming removed 0 bases from V and 6 bases from J, with 17 bases in between. The CDR3 spells CSARDPGAGLAGELFF. CDR3 DNA sequence: TGCAGTGCTAGAGATCCCGGGGCCGGTTTGGCCGGGGAGCTGTTTTTT.

The V gene is TRBV12-3 or TRBV12-4, the J gene TRBJ1-2; no clear D gene. Trimming removed 3 bases from V and 3 bases from J, with 8 bases in between. The CDR3 contains 13 residues. CDR3 DNA sequence: TGTGCCAGCAGTTTTTCCTCAGACTATGGCTACACCTTC. This gives the protein CASSFSSDYGYTF.

This clonotype was recorded at least ten times. This chain links TRBV28 with TRBJ2-5; D gene ambiguous. Deletions cut 5 bases from V and 5 bases from J, with 12 bases between. This CDR3 comprises 13 residues. From germline, CDR1 is MDHEN and CDR2 SYDVKM. The CDR3 region is CASSLRTSETQYF. Written as DNA, the CDR3 is TGTGCCAGCAGTCTCCGGACGTCGGAGACCCAGTACTTC.

This clonotype occurred a few times. This chain joins TRBV19 and TRBJ2-1; D ambiguous. The V and J ends lost 6 bases and 5 bases respectively, with 17 bases between them. Germline-derived CDR1 and CDR2 are LNHDA and SQIVND (reference sequence). This CDR3 region has 15 residues. As DNA, the CDR3 is TGTGCCAGTAGCCCGTCAACCATCCCCCACAATGAGCAGTTCTTC. Translating it yields CASSPSTIPHNEQFF.

In this sample, this clonotype turned up many times. V gene TRBV11-2 combines with J gene TRBJ2-1; D might be TRBD2 (5 bases). Germline assignment: CDR1 SGHAT and CDR2 FQNNGV. V was shortened by 5 bases and J by 10 bases, with 12 bases between the two germline ends. The CDR3 is made up of 12 amino acids. CDR3 residues: CASSPRQREQFF. The CDR3 DNA is TGTGCCAGCAGCCCCCGCCAGCGGGAGCAGTTCTTC.

There are a few counts of this clonotype. The chain joins TRBV19 to TRBJ2-7; D possibly uses TRBD1 or TRBD2 (5 bases each). Germline V gene lookup returns CDR1 LNHDA and CDR2 SQIVND (reference sequence). The CDR3 contains 17 residues. Trimming shortened V by 1 base and J by 3 bases, and 19 bases separated the two germline ends. The CDR3 DNA reads as TGTGCCAGTAGTATAGCGCACCGCCAGCTGGGGGACTACGAGCAGTACTTC. Translating gives CASSIAHRQLGDYEQYF.

Notes on this clonotype: A much larger clonotype is one base distant, so this may be a read error. The chain is built from TRBV7-2 and TRBJ2-3; tentative D call: TRBD2 (5 bases). Germline-derived CDR1 and CDR2 are SGHTA and FQGNSA. The ends were cut back, 4 bases at V and 0 bases at J, with 20 bases in the middle. This CDR3 region has 18 residues. CDR3: CASSSTHLAGTSTDTQYF. As DNA, the CDR3 is TGTGCCAGCAGCTCAACTCACTTGGCGGGCACTAGCACAGATACGCAGTATTTT. The entire variable domain, with the rest obtained from reference TRBV7-2 and TRBJ2-3, is as follows: GAGVSQSPSNKVTEKGKDVELRCDPISGHTALYWYRQSLGQGLEFLIYFQGNSAPDKSGLPSDRFSAERTGGSVSTLTIQRTQQEDSAVYLCASSSTHLAGTSTDTQYFGPGTRLTVL.

The sample holds a few counts of this clonotype. The chain employs TRBV19 and TRBJ2-7, with TRBD2 identical over 8 bases. This CDR3 is 15 amino acids long. Germline lookup yields CDR1 LNHDA and CDR2 SQIVND (reference sequence). The trim removed 4 bases at V and 1 base at J, leaving 6 bases unmatched. The CDR3 region has the DNA TGTGCCAGTAGTAAGGGACTAGGGACATCCTACGAGCAGTACTTC. This translates into CASSKGLGTSYEQYF.

This clonotype was observed many times. The chain combines TRBV12-3 or TRBV12-4 with TRBJ1-2, with unresolved D. Between the trimmed V and J ends, which lost 7 bases and 0 bases, there was a span of 12 bases. The CDR3 is 14 residues long. CDR3 region: CASTKTRANYGYTF. As DNA, the CDR3 is TGTGCCAGCACCAAGACAAGAGCTAACTATGGCTACACCTTC.

Ten or more counts support this clonotype. V is TRBV11-2 and J is TRBJ1-6; D may be TRBD1 (6 bases). The CDR3 totals 13 residues. Trimming took 5 bases from V and 13 from J, leaving 15 bases between them. Germline V CDR1 and CDR2: SGHAT, FQNNGV. Here the CDR3 DNA reads TGTGCCAGCAGCCCAGGATGGGGACACCCCCTCCACTTT. This encodes CASSPGWGHPLHF. Combining the CDR3 with reference TRBV11-2 and TRBJ1-6 gives the whole variable domain EAGVAQSPRYKIIEKRQSVAFWCNPISGHATLYWYQQILGQGPKLLIQFQNNGVVDDSQLPKDRFSAERLKGVDSTLKIQPAKLEDSAVYLCASSPGWGHPLHFGNGTRLTVT.

At least ten counts were recorded for this clonotype. The V and J genes are TRBV28 and TRBJ2-3, with 11 bases aligning to TRBD1. Per the germline V gene, CDR1 is MDHEN and CDR2 is SYDVKM. The CDR3 covers 16 residues. V lost 5 bases to trimming and J lost 3 bases; unmatched junction nucleotides: 7. The CDR3: CASSLRTGGLTDTQYF. In DNA form, the CDR3 reads TGTGCCAGCAGTCTCAGGACAGGGGGCCTTACAGATACGCAGTATTTT.

The J gene is TRBJ2-3, the V gene TRBV27, with 7 positions matching TRBD2. The CDR3 contains 14 residues. V trimming: 2 bases; J trimming: 5 bases; junction bases outside the gene matches: 4. From germline, CDR1 is MNHEY and CDR2 SMNVEV (reference sequence). CDR3 sequence: CASSLLPGGDTQYF. Here the CDR3 DNA reads TGTGCCAGCAGTTTACTCCCGGGGGGAGATACGCAGTATTTT.

This clonotype was seen at least ten times. This rearrangement joins TRBV11-2 to TRBJ2-1, with no clear D. With 3 bases removed from V and 5 bases from J, the gap between germline ends came to 8 bases. CDR3 length equals 13 residues. The germline V gene encodes CDR1 SGHAT and CDR2 FQNNGV. CDR3 bases: TGTGCCAGCAGCTTCCTAGGGAACAATGAGCAGTTCTTC. Residues: CASSFLGNNEQFF. Full variable domain (remainder filled in from reference TRBV11-2 and TRBJ2-1): EAGVAQSPRYKIIEKRQSVAFWCNPISGHATLYWYQQILGQGPKLLIQFQNNGVVDDSQLPKDRFSAERLKGVDSTLKIQPAKLEDSAVYLCASSFLGNNEQFFGPGTRLTVL.

The table lists this clonotype with many counts. CDR3 bases: TGTGCCAGCAGTAAAGGACCACGCGGGATAGATACGCAGTATTTT. It is translated as CASSKGPRGIDTQYF. The chain has TRBV27 and TRBJ2-3, with a weak D call TRBD2 (6 bases). Germline V gene sequence: CDR1 MNHEY, CDR2 SMNVEV (reference sequence). Trimming left V 5 bases short and J 5 bases short, with 17 bases between. The CDR3 is made up of 15 amino acids.

There are many counts of this clonotype. V gene TRBV5-1 combines with J gene TRBJ1-1; D is unresolved. This CDR3 spans 13 amino acids. V was cut by 5 bases and J by 4 bases, with 12 bases left in between. From germline, CDR1 is SGHRS and CDR2 YFSETQ. In DNA form, the CDR3 reads TGCGCCAGCAGTCGGGCGGGAGGCACTGAAGCTTTCTTT. Its translation: CASSRAGGTEAFF.

This clonotype came up many times. The V gene is TRBV30, the J gene TRBJ1-2, with TRBD1 matching over 10 bases. In germline, CDR1 is GTSNPN, CDR2 SVGIG (reference sequence). CDR3 length equals 15 residues. Germline trimming cut 7 bases from V and 4 bases from J; bases unmatched to any gene: 12. In DNA, the CDR3 is TGTGCCTTGACCCCGGGACAGGGGTCGACCTATGGCTACACCTTC. This translates into CALTPGQGSTYGYTF.